Listed below are T cell receptor beta chains from one sample, sequenced in a study of STAT5B mutations in CD4+ large granular lymphocyte leukemia. Profiling relied on immunoSEQ multiplex PCR, and the TCRdb table lists in-frame clones only, not all of them. The profile shows about 21,000 clones, more than 65% of them singletons. Sequences were obtained from CD4+ T cells from blood buffy coats. The receptors here all came from a human donor in good health. Each CDR3 is given with its conserved first and last residue. Clone size is stated in some rows and not others, as once, few, many or a class when expanded.

abundance,j_gene,v_gene,CDR3aa
.,TRBJ2-2,TRBV6-1,CASSERARVGQGTVTGELFF
few,TRBJ2-7,TRBV28,CASSLTSLGEQYF
.,TRBJ2-2,TRBV6-1,CASSFRNTGELFF
once,TRBJ2-6,TRBV28,CASSLGQVGANVLTF
few,TRBJ2-1,TRBV9,CASSVGASGTFNEQFF
.,TRBJ2-7,TRBV29-1,CSVMLRRGSEQYF
.,TRBJ2-7,TRBV5-1,CASSLGGGYEQYF
.,TRBJ1-2,TRBV19,CASSKETPANYGYTF
.,TRBJ2-2,TRBV13,CASSLRTPNTGELFF
once,TRBJ2-3,TRBV9,CASSVVGGASTDTQYF
once,TRBJ2-7,TRBV27,CASSIAARSYEQYF
few,TRBJ2-5,TRBV7-3,CASSSGDTGLETQYF
.,TRBJ1-6,TRBV5-4,CASSQGPRGINSPLHF
.,TRBJ2-7,TRBV7-2,CASSLAPTYEQYF
once,TRBJ2-4,TRBV11-3,CASSQQGRDIQYF
.,TRBJ2-7,TRBV1,CTSSQRKQGAFDEQYF
once,TRBJ2-6,TRBV2,CASSFNALGANVLTF
few,TRBJ1-5,TRBV19,CASRLGPVNQPQHF
.,TRBJ2-1,TRBV4-3,CASSLLGSGDENEQFF
once,TRBJ2-7,TRBV5-1,CASSSTGTSEQYF
.,TRBJ1-1,TRBV28,CASSSGTVNTEAFF
few,TRBJ2-2,TRBV9,CASSVDGTGELFF
once,TRBJ2-7,TRBV29-1,CSVGGGSGGEQYF
.,TRBJ2-1,TRBV4-1,CASSQDWGRGSYNEQFF
few,TRBJ2-7,TRBV7-9,CASSTVGGSGGPEEQYF
.,TRBJ1-5,TRBV4-2,CASSQNLRQPQHF
.,TRBJ2-3,TRBV7-8,CASSFKREGGDTQYF